The T cell receptor (beta chain) under discussion was sequenced for a study of shared clonotypes between healthy human individuals. Study in general: The donor pool was made up of a couple of women and three men aged 18 to 49.

Naive CD8 cells were CD45RO-negative, positively selected for CCR7, excluding terminally differentiated effector memory CD45RA+ cells. Healthy HIV-negative adults with no recent acute infections or vaccinations were recruited as donors. This clone has only one observation. Antigen unknown. Study-level points and caveats: Investigators collected only blood, and repertoires in tissues likely differ.

The CDR3 is 18 amino acids. V lost 3 bases to trimming and J lost 0 bases, with 21 bases between them. CDR1 and CDR2 (germline): SGHRS, YFSETQ. As handled by the study authors: Filtering of immunoSEQ junctional sequences could not match full-length read filtering. Clones were read by immunoSEQ multiplex PCR, and TCRdb kept only the in-frame ones, dropping some. V, J and clone size are those of that table, while D and trimming were read from the DNA. This sample has millions of clones, with 93% found just once. The chain carries TRBV5-1 and TRBJ1-2, with D possibly TRBD1 on 5 matching bases. This sequence originates from a man younger than 35 in good health. Some clones in this sample may be carry-over from other donors' samples. Sequencing input: naive CD8+ T cells from PBMCs. The CDR3 DNA reads TGCGCCAGCAGCTGGGGCGGACTATCTGACCGCTCTAACTATGGCTACACCTTC. Its translation: CASSWGGLSDRSNYGYTF.